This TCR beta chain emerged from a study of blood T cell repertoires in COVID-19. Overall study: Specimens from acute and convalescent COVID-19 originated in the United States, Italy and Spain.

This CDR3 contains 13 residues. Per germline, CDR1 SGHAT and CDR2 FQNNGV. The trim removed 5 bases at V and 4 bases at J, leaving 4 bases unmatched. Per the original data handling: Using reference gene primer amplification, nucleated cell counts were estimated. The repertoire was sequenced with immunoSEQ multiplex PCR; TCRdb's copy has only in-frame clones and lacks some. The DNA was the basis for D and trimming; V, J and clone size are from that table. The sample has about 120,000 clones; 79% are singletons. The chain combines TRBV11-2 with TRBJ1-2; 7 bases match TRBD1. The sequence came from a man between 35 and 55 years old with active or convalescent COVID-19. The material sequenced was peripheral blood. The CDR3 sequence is CASSEQGLYGYTF. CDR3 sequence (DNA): TGTGCCAGCAGCGAACAGGGGCTCTATGGCTACACCTTC.